This T cell receptor beta chain was profiled in a study of shared clonotypes between healthy human individuals. Study-wide background: A couple of women and a few men aged 18 to 49 made up the donors. There were three CD4 naive, three CD4 memory, two CD8 naive and one CD8 memory plates per donor.

Germline CDR1 SGHTA, CDR2 FQGTGA. This CDR3 has 15 residues. Trimming took off 1 base at V and 5 bases at J, with 11 bases between the two ends. Clones were read by immunoSEQ multiplex PCR, and TCRdb kept only the in-frame ones, dropping some. The table lists some 2.1 million clones, 85% to 95% of them singletons. CD45RO-negative, CCR7-selected cells formed the naive CD8 fraction, which excluded terminally differentiated effector memory CD45RA+ cells. The count of this clone is one. The antigen is unknown. Study-level findings and limits: Among donors, the sharing of clonotypes was expected to be influenced by sequencing depth. Donors were few, which limited the genetic and exposure-history diversity represented.

V usage is TRBV7-3 and J usage is TRBJ2-2, with D unresolved. This receptor was obtained from a man aged 18 to 29 in good health. Material: naive CD8+ T cells sorted from blood. Here the CDR3 DNA reads TGTGCCAGCAGCTTAAATCTGGATCCGACCGGGGAGCTGTTTTTT. It specifies CASSLNLDPTGELFF.